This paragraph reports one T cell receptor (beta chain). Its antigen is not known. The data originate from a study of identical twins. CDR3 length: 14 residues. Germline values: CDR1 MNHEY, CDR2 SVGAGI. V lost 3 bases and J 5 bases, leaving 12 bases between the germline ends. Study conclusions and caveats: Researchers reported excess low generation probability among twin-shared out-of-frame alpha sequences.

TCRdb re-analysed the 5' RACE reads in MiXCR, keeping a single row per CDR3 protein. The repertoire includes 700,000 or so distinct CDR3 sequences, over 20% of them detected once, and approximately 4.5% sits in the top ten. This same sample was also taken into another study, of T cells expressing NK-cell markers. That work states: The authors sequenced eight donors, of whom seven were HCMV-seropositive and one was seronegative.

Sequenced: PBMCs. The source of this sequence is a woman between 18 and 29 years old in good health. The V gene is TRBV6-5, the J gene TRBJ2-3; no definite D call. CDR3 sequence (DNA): TGTGCCAGCAGTTATTACGACTCCAGAGATACGCAGTATTTT. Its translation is CASSYYDSRDTQYF.